These 20 T cell receptor beta chains came from one sample sequenced in a study of regulatory T cells in long-lasting Graves disease (dated by TCRdb to about 2021). The protocol used for the library was multiplex PCR. The sample was run on an Illumina HiSeq 4000. CDR3 regions were amplified by Arm-PCR with iRepertoire HTBI primers to construct TCR beta libraries. The raw public reads went through TCRdb reprocessing: fastp at Q25, MiXCR clone calling, in-frame beta chains kept. When rows share a CDR3 protein, they turn into one entry using the most common DNA and genes. The sample table holds more than 650,000 distinct CDR3 sequences, of which approximately 31% were seen once. 35% to 55% of the sample rests with the top ten. The time point label here, explained by the study, means: persistent/refractory GD, antithyroid drugs over 5 years with positive TRAb. For both TCR sequencing and RNA sequencing, RNA was extracted from PBMCs in TRIzol.

The sequencing used peripheral blood mononuclear cells (PBMCs), collected when the disease was refractory, from a patient treated with antithyroid drugs. These receptors originate from a female donor with Graves disease.

A word on this clonotype: Its ends do not fully match the called genes, so a read error is possible. This chain uses TRBV28 with TRBJ1-5; unclear D gene. From germline, CDR1 is MDHEN and CDR2 SYDVKM. The CDR3 loop spans 16 amino acids. Written as DNA, the CDR3 is TGTGACAGCAGTTCCAGGTGGGGAGGTAACAATCAGCCCCAGCATTTT. Translated: CDSSSRWGGNNQPQHF.

The rearrangement links TRBV5-8 to TRBJ1-2; no clear D gene. V lost 2 bases and J 8 bases, leaving 16 bases between the germline ends. Germline V gene lookup returns CDR1 SGHTS and CDR2 YDEGEE. This CDR3 contains 14 residues. Written as DNA, the CDR3 is TGTGCCAGCAGCTTTCCTTCAACCGGGCAGGGCTACACCTTC. This encodes CASSFPSTGQGYTF.

V is TRBV18 and J is TRBJ1-1; D remains ambiguous. The CDR3 loop spans 13 amino acids. Germline CDR1 and CDR2: KGHSH and LQKENI. Trimming shortened V by 5 bases and J by 4 bases, and 11 bases separated the two germline ends. The chain's CDR3 is CASSTKAGTEAFF. The CDR3, as DNA: TGTGCCAGCTCAACCAAAGCGGGCACTGAAGCTTTCTTT.

The chain carries TRBV27 and TRBJ2-3; 13 bases match TRBD2. After removal of 2 bases from V and 5 bases from J, the junction contained 7 bases not matched to a gene. The length of the CDR3 is 17 residues. Germline V gives CDR1 MNHEY, CDR2 SMNVEV (reference sequence). Written as DNA, the CDR3 is TGTGCCAGCAGTTTAATTGGACTAGCGGGAGAGGGAGATACGCAGTATTTT. Translated: CASSLIGLAGEGDTQYF.

There are a few counts of this clonotype. The rearrangement joins TRBV11-2 to TRBJ2-2; TRBD1 might be the D (8 bases). The CDR3 length is 16 residues. CDR1 is SGHAT and CDR2 is FQNNGV in the germline V gene. Trimming cost V 7 bases and J 7 bases, with 22 bases left between them. The CDR3 region is CASTDTDRGGGGELFF. In nucleotides, the CDR3 is TGTGCCAGCACCGATACAGACAGGGGAGGGGGCGGGGAGCTGTTTTTT.

The chain couples TRBV11-3 to TRBJ1-4, with D maybe TRBD1 (5 bases). CDR1 is SGHNT and CDR2 is YENEEA in the germline V gene. Trimming left V 5 bases short and J 8 bases short, with 18 bases between. CDR3 length equals 15 residues. This chain's CDR3 is CASSRMRQGNEKLFF. The DNA for the CDR3 is TGTGCCAGCAGCCGCATGCGGCAGGGTAACGAAAAACTGTTTTTT. Complete variable domain (other parts from reference TRBV11-3 and TRBJ1-4): EAGVVQSPRYKIIEKKQPVAFWCNPISGHNTLYWYLQNLGQGPELLIRYENEEAVDDSQLPKDRFSAERLKGVDSTLKIQPAELGDSAVYLCASSRMRQGNEKLFFGSGTQLSVL.

In its sample, this clonotype was seen a few times. In DNA, the CDR3 is TGCAGTGCTAGACGCACAGATACGCAGTATTTT. It specifies CSARRTDTQYF. This chain connects TRBV20-1 to TRBJ2-3; D remains ambiguous. Germline-derived CDR1 and CDR2 are DFQATT and SNEGSKA (reference sequence). The CDR3 runs to 11 residues. Trimming pared 2 bases from V and 1 base from J, leaving 1 base between.

Many counts were recorded for this clonotype. This chain joins TRBV7-9 and TRBJ1-1, with D uncertain. The CDR3 sequence is 13 residues long. The ends were cut back, 1 base at V and 1 base at J, with 4 bases in the middle. CDR1 is SEHNR and CDR2 is FQNEAQ in the germline V gene (reference sequence). The CDR3 spells CASSLGTNTEAFF. The CDR3 nucleotides are TGTGCCAGCAGCTTAGGGACGAACACTGAAGCTTTCTTT.

Worth noting for this clonotype: This may arise from a read error, as a much more abundant clone is one base away. The rearrangement joins TRBV2 to TRBJ2-6, with D perhaps matching TRBD1 (6 bases). The V end lost 5 bases, the J end lost 8 bases, and 10 bases lay between the germline ends. Looked up from germline, CDR1 is SNHLY and CDR2 is FYNNEI. This CDR3 region has 13 residues. DNA for the CDR3: TGTGCCAGCAGTCGCAGGGGCCCCAACGTCCTGACTTTC. It yields the protein CASSRRGPNVLTF.

This clonotype was seen more than once but under ten times. This sequence joins TRBV6-1 and TRBJ2-7, with no clear D. CDR1 MNHNS and CDR2 SASEGT come from the germline V gene. The V gene lost 1 base and the J gene lost 2 bases, with 15 bases spanning the gap. CDR3 length: 16 amino acids. DNA for the CDR3: TGTGCCAGCAGTGAAGATAGGGCAGGTCTGACCTACGAGCAGTACTTC. Its translation is CASSEDRAGLTYEQYF.

The chain uses TRBV12-3 or TRBV12-4 and TRBJ2-5; D may be TRBD2 (6 bases). The CDR3 loop spans 12 amino acids. V was trimmed by 10 bases and J by 5 bases, leaving 14 bases between them. CDR3 loop: CATSAGFETQYF. The CDR3 coding sequence is TGTGCCACCTCAGCGGGTTTCGAGACCCAGTACTTC.

In its sample, this clonotype was seen a few times. This chain uses TRBV20-1 with TRBJ1-5; D is perhaps TRBD1 (6 bases). Germline CDR1 DFQATT, CDR2 SNEGSKA (reference sequence). V lost 2 bases to trimming and J lost 1 base, with 18 bases between them. The CDR3 has 17 amino acids. The DNA of the CDR3 is TGCAGTGCTAGACAGCCCCCGCGGGGGCTGAGCAATCAGCCCCAGCATTTT. It encodes CSARQPPRGLSNQPQHF.

The sample holds many counts of this clonotype. The rearrangement links TRBV11-1 to TRBJ2-5, with no clear D. Germline-derived CDR1 and CDR2 are SGHAT and FQDESV (reference sequence). This CDR3 contains 13 residues. V shed 3 bases and J shed 5 bases, with 10 bases lying between them. CDR3 sequence reads: CASSFGLDETQYF. DNA of the CDR3: TGTGCCAGCAGCTTCGGTCTAGATGAGACCCAGTACTTC.

The chain is built from TRBV30 and TRBJ2-2; 7 bases map to TRBD1. CDR1 is GTSNPN, CDR2 SVGIG, per germline (reference sequence). Unmatched junction bases numbered 4, after V lost 0 bases and J lost 3 bases. This CDR3 comprises 15 residues. CDR3 nucleotides: TGTGCCTGGAGTGTTCTCGGACAGGACACCGGGGAGCTGTTTTTT. The encoded protein is CAWSVLGQDTGELFF.

The table lists this clonotype with many counts. The V call is TRBV11-2, the J call TRBJ1-1; no firm D call. Germline CDR1 and CDR2: SGHAT and FQNNGV. This CDR3 region has 13 residues. V lost 1 base and J 4 bases, leaving 7 bases between the germline ends. For the CDR3, the DNA is TGTGCCAGCAGCTTAGCGGTGACCACTGAAGCTTTCTTT. Translating gives CASSLAVTTEAFF.

The chain carries TRBV24-1 and TRBJ1-2, with 9 bases fitting TRBD1. This CDR3 has 13 residues. The V and J ends lost 7 bases and 8 bases, in that order; junction bases with no gene match: 7. In germline, CDR1 is KGHDR, CDR2 SFDVKD. CDR3 region: CATRGTGPGGYTF. The CDR3 nucleotides read TGTGCCACCAGGGGGACAGGGCCCGGAGGCTACACCTTC.

This clonotype was seen repeatedly, ten times or more. The V and J genes are TRBV12-3 or TRBV12-4 and TRBJ1-1; 7 bases map to TRBD1. J lost 4 bases, V lost 7 bases, and 15 bases had no gene match. CDR3 length: 16 amino acids. CDR3 region: CASIRGGGMLPTEAFF. The DNA of the CDR3 is TGTGCCAGCATCCGGGGAGGGGGCATGTTACCCACTGAAGCTTTCTTT.

The chain couples TRBV5-1 to TRBJ1-2; D possibly corresponds to TRBD1 (6 bases). V was cut by 4 bases and J by 6 bases, with 16 bases left in between. The CDR3 is made up of 14 amino acids. Looked up from germline, CDR1 is SGHRS and CDR2 is YFSETQ. CDR3 protein: CASSLTGKSHGYTF. DNA of the CDR3: TGCGCCAGCAGCCTCACAGGGAAGTCCCATGGCTACACCTTC.

This clonotype was counted at least ten times. As DNA, the CDR3 is TGTGCCAGCAGTTTTGGGGCGGGGAGGACTCAGCCCCAGCATTTT. The encoded protein is CASSFGAGRTQPQHF. The chain employs TRBV12-3 or TRBV12-4 and TRBJ1-5; D might be TRBD1 (5 bases). Trimming removed 3 bases at V and 6 bases at J, with 15 bases between. This CDR3 comprises 15 residues.

The V gene is TRBV2, the J gene TRBJ1-5; the D gene is possibly TRBD1 (6 bases). Trimming left V 4 bases short and J 4 bases short, with 14 bases between. The CDR3 totals 15 residues. Germline V gene data show CDR1 as SNHLY and CDR2 as FYNNEI. In DNA, the CDR3 is TGTGCCAGCAGTGGAATAGGACAGTTAAATCAGCCCCAGCATTTT. Its translation: CASSGIGQLNQPQHF. Variable domain in full (rest from reference TRBV2 and TRBJ1-5): EPEVTQTPSHQVTQMGQEVILRCVPISNHLYFYWYRQILGQKVEFLVSFYNNEISEKSEIFDDQFSVERPDGSNFTLKIRSTKLEDSAMYFCASSGIGQLNQPQHFGDGTRLSIL.